This T cell receptor (beta chain) derives from a study of OX40 agonist ivuxolimab in advanced cancers. Using immunoSEQ multiplex PCR, the repertoire was profiled, and TCRdb retains in-frame clones only, with some absent. The top ten clones hold approximately 1.1% of a sample with 45,000 to 55,000 clones, about 83% of them seen once. This clone was counted once. Germline CDR1 and CDR2: SGHTA and FQGNSA. The CDR3 runs to 17 residues. Trimming shortened V by 2 bases and J by 0 bases, and 14 bases separated the two germline ends. The clonotype was recovered from an adult with an advanced solid tumor such as melanoma, head and neck, liver or kidney cancer. The chain uses TRBV7-2 and TRBJ1-5; perhaps TRBD1 as D (5 bases). The sample consisted of CD4+ or CD8+ T cells sorted from blood, taken in a trial of the OX40 agonist ivuxolimab. CDR3 loop: CASSLFGQGHSNQPQHF. The CDR3 DNA reads as TGTGCCAGCAGCTTATTCGGGCAGGGCCATAGCAATCAGCCCCAGCATTTT. The complete variable domain, with remaining parts taken from reference TRBV7-2 and TRBJ1-5, reads GAGVSQSPSNKVTEKGKDVELRCDPISGHTALYWYRQSLGQGLEFLIYFQGNSAPDKSGLPSDRFSAERTGGSVSTLTIQRTQQEDSAVYLCASSLFGQGHSNQPQHFGDGTRLSIL.